The sequence of this TCR beta chain was determined in a study of blood T cell repertoires in COVID-19. Looking at the study overall: The origin of the acute and convalescent COVID-19 samples was the United States, Italy and Spain. Sources were T cells, B-cell-depleted T cells, or PBMCs; the material itself was cDNA or gDNA.

Authors' data handling: Amplifying reference gene primers gave estimates of nucleated cell counts. Assay used: immunoSEQ multiplex PCR; TCRdb lists only in-frame clones, some missing. V, J and clone size were drawn from that table, and D and trimming were deduced from the DNA. This table has around 100,000 clones, about 80% appearing once. Germline values: CDR1 MGHDK, CDR2 SYGVNS. The CDR3 contains 13 residues. Deletions cut 7 bases from V and 5 bases from J, with 12 bases between. This TCR derives from a human donor in a cohort sampled during active or convalescent COVID-19. Sequencing was performed on peripheral blood. The rearrangement links TRBV25-1 to TRBJ2-1, with D perhaps matching TRBD2 (5 bases). The CDR3 loop is CASTQKGDNEQFF. DNA of the CDR3: TGTGCCAGCACTCAAAAGGGAGACAATGAGCAGTTCTTC.